A single sample gave rise to the 23 T cell receptor beta chains below, sequenced in a study of T cell clonotyping in hematopoietic cell transplantation. TCRdb's table, derived via immunoSEQ multiplex PCR, lists solely in-frame clones and lacks some. The data show fewer than 6,000 clones, more than 25% seen once. Sequencing used peripheral blood mononuclear cells, obtained 180 days after allogeneic stem cell transplant. The receptors derive from a male patient aged 35 to 55 who had an allogeneic stem cell transplant from an unrelated donor, so the T cells may come from the graft donor. Some clones in this sample may be carry-over from other donors' samples.

This clone was recorded a few times. CDR3 in amino acids: CSVVAGDTQYF. CDR3 nucleotides: TGCAGCGTTGTTGCTGGGGATACGCAGTATTTT. The V call is TRBV29-1, the J call TRBJ2-3; D is unclear. The V end lost 4 bases, the J end lost 6 bases, and 8 bases lay between the germline ends. Germline-derived CDR1 and CDR2 are SQVTM and ANQGSEA. The CDR3 has 11 amino acids.

V and J are TRBV30 and TRBJ1-3, with D unresolved. This CDR3 spans 12 amino acids. From germline, CDR1 is GTSNPN and CDR2 SVGIG (reference sequence). The V end was cut by 0 bases, the J end by 0 bases, with 0 bases between. The CDR3 spells CAWSVSGNTIYF. The CDR3 DNA follows: TGTGCCTGGAGTGTCTCTGGAAACACCATATATTTT.

The table lists this clone with a few counts. The gene calls are TRBV2 and TRBJ2-5; 7 bases align to TRBD2. The V gene end was trimmed by 10 bases and the J gene end by 5 bases; junction bases not matched to a gene: 10. CDR1 is SNHLY, CDR2 FYNNEI, per germline. The CDR3 length is 13 residues. CDR3: CATRGRGEETQYF. The CDR3 nucleotides are TGTGCCACCCGAGGACGGGGGGAGGAGACCCAGTACTTC.

This clone turned up a few times. V and J are TRBV30 and TRBJ1-5; TRBD1 might be the D (5 bases). Germline assignment: CDR1 GTSNPN and CDR2 SVGIG (reference sequence). V lost 0 bases to trimming and J lost 6 bases, with 12 bases between them. The CDR3 is made up of 14 amino acids. The CDR3 DNA reads TGTGCCTGGAGTGTACGGGGGGGGAGTCAGCCCCAGCATTTT. It is translated as CAWSVRGGSQPQHF.

This clone showed up just a few times. The rearrangement joins TRBV20-1 to TRBJ2-5; D is uncertain. Gene TRBJ2-7 matches the end of the DNA better, so the J call may be wrong. Germline-derived CDR1 and CDR2 are DFQATT and SNEGSKA (reference sequence). The length of the CDR3 is 10 residues. The CDR3 DNA follows: TGCAGTGCAGTCTTCTACGAGCAGTACTTC. Protein: CSAVFYEQYF.

In its sample, this clone was seen a few times. The gene calls are TRBV29-1 and TRBJ1-1; D might be TRBD1 (5 bases). Trimming left V 7 bases short and J 1 base short, with 10 bases between. The germline V gene has CDR1 SQVTM and CDR2 ANQGSEA. This CDR3 contains 12 residues. The CDR3 here is CSGGKRNTEAFF. In DNA, the CDR3 is TGCAGCGGGGGCAAAAGGAACACTGAAGCTTTCTTT.

This clone was counted between two and nine times. The rearrangement joins TRBV7-9 to TRBJ1-2, with TRBD1 as a possible D gene (5 bases). CDR3 length: 12 residues. Germline CDR1 SEHNR, CDR2 FQNEAQ (reference sequence). The V and J ends lost 6 bases and 10 bases respectively, with 15 bases between them. The chain's CDR3 is CASSPRDPHYTF. In nucleotides, the CDR3 is TGTGCCAGCAGTCCCAGGGACCCTCACTACACCTTC.

CDR3 coding DNA: TGTGCCAGCTTTAGCTCCAGCGGGGATTACAATGAGCAGTTCTTC. It codes for CASFSSSGDYNEQFF. V gene TRBV27 combines with J gene TRBJ2-1, with 7 bases identical to TRBD2. CDR3 length: 15 residues. In germline, CDR1 is MNHEY, CDR2 SMNVEV (reference sequence). After removal of 8 bases from V and 4 bases from J, the junction contained 11 bases not matched to a gene.

The chain employs TRBV6-5 and TRBJ1-5; 7 nucleotides match TRBD1. Unmatched junction bases numbered 6, after V lost 5 bases and J lost 5 bases. The CDR3 is made up of 14 amino acids. Germline V CDR1 and CDR2: MNHEY, SVGAGI. Written as DNA, the CDR3 is TGTGCCAGCAGTCAGGACAGGTCGTATCAGCCCCAGCATTTT. This translates into CASSQDRSYQPQHF.

Written as DNA, the CDR3 is TGTGCCAGCAGTTACTCGGTAGGACTGGAAGCTTTCTTT. Protein: CASSYSVGLEAFF. The chain combines TRBV6-5 with TRBJ1-1; D uncertain. V was clipped by 0 bases and J by 8 bases, with 10 bases between them. Looked up from germline, CDR1 is MNHEY and CDR2 is SVGAGI. CDR3 size: 13 residues.

With respect to this clone: The junction shows a germline mismatch at one end, possibly a read error. This rearrangement joins TRBV7-3 to TRBJ1-2; TRBD1 aligns across 8 bases. The CDR3 extends over 14 amino acids. Germline CDR1 is SGHTA and CDR2 is FQGTGA. CDR3 DNA sequence: TGTGCCAGCAGCTTGACAGGGGACGACTATGGCCACACCTTC. It yields the protein CASSLTGDDYGHTF.

This chain connects TRBV7-2 to TRBJ2-7, with 8 bases fitting TRBD1. Germline CDR1 SGHTA, CDR2 FQGNSA. This CDR3 spans 15 amino acids. The V segment lost 7 bases and the J segment 5 bases; nucleotides outside the gene matches: 13. CDR3 residues: CASTAIASGGHEQYF. CDR3 sequence (DNA): TGTGCCAGCACAGCCATAGCCTCAGGGGGCCACGAGCAGTACTTC.

The V call is TRBV30, the J call TRBJ2-7; 11 bases are shared with TRBD2. The CDR3 contains 15 residues. After removal of 8 bases from V and 1 base from J, the junction contained 10 bases not matched to a gene. From germline, CDR1 is GTSNPN and CDR2 SVGIG (reference sequence). Here the CDR3 DNA reads TGTGCCGGACGACTAGCGGGATTTCGGTCCTACGAGCAGTACTTC. This sequence encodes CAGRLAGFRSYEQYF.

This clone was found a few times. CDR3 loop: CASKPGGQDGYTF. CDR3 coding DNA: TGTGCCAGCAAGCCTGGAGGACAAGACGGCTACACCTTC. The rearrangement joins TRBV6-5 to TRBJ1-2; tentative D call: TRBD1 (5 bases). Germline lookup yields CDR1 MNHEY and CDR2 SVGAGI. Trimming removed 7 bases at V and 8 bases at J, with 17 bases between. The CDR3 is 13 residues long.

The genes are TRBV6-5 and TRBJ1-2; 10 nucleotides match TRBD1. Trimming cost V 5 bases and J 4 bases; bases outside gene matches: 4. Germline V gene data show CDR1 as MNHEY and CDR2 as SVGAGI. This CDR3 spans 14 amino acids. DNA for the CDR3: TGTGCCAGCAGTGGAGGGACAGGGGCCTATGGCTACACCTTC. It specifies CASSGGTGAYGYTF.

This clone came up a few times. Written as DNA, the CDR3 is TGTGCCAGCAGTTTATCGAGCGTGTACAATGAGCAGTTCTTC. It yields the protein CASSLSSVYNEQFF. V and J are TRBV27 and TRBJ2-1; D is uncertain. The CDR3 covers 14 residues. Germline V gives CDR1 MNHEY, CDR2 SMNVEV (reference sequence). Trimming left V 0 bases short and J 4 bases short, with 7 bases between.

This clone was seen a handful of times. The chain employs TRBV5-1 and TRBJ2-3; D is uncertain. Trimming pared 4 bases from V and 3 bases from J, leaving 3 bases between. Germline V gene data show CDR1 as SGHRS and CDR2 as YFSETQ. The CDR3 is 11 amino acids. Here the CDR3 reads CASSSTDTQYF. The CDR3 nucleotides are TGCGCCAGCAGCAGTACAGATACGCAGTATTTT.

The chain is built from TRBV7-2 and TRBJ1-5, with D possibly TRBD1 on 6 matching bases. The CDR3 has 16 residues. V was trimmed by 3 bases and J by 1 base, leaving 13 bases between them. CDR1 is SGHTA, CDR2 FQGNSA, per germline. Here the CDR3 reads CASSFDQGFSNQPQHF. The CDR3, as DNA: TGTGCCAGCAGCTTCGATCAGGGGTTCAGCAATCAGCCCCAGCATTTT.

V is TRBV30 and J is TRBJ1-3, with D hard to call. Germline V gene data show CDR1 as GTSNPN and CDR2 as SVGIG (reference sequence). V was clipped by 0 bases and J by 4 bases, with 16 bases between them. The CDR3 spans 16 residues. CDR3 nucleotides: TGTGCCTGGAGTGTATTGGCCCAAGGGAGAGGAAACACCATATATTTT. This encodes CAWSVLAQGRGNTIYF.

V is TRBV2 and J is TRBJ2-5; 8 bases map to TRBD1. V was pared by 4 bases and J by 5 bases, with 9 bases of the junction left unmatched. This CDR3 is built from 15 residues. CDR1 is SNHLY and CDR2 is FYNNEI in the germline V gene. CDR3 nucleotides: TGTGCCAGCAGTGCCAACAGGGGGATCGGGGAGACCCAGTACTTC. Translated, it gives CASSANRGIGETQYF.

V is TRBV7-2 and J is TRBJ2-1; 7 bases line up with TRBD2. The CDR3 consists of 15 residues. V gave up 3 bases and J gave up 0 bases; unmatched junction bases: 2. Germline V lookup: CDR1 SGHTA, CDR2 FQGNSA. Here the CDR3 reads CASSFQRDSYNEQFF. The DNA for the CDR3 is TGTGCCAGCAGCTTCCAGCGGGACTCCTACAATGAGCAGTTCTTC.

The sample holds a few counts of this clone. The chain joins TRBV6-5 to TRBJ1-2; tentatively, D is TRBD1 (6 bases). V lost 3 bases and J 4 bases, leaving 12 bases between the germline ends. The germline gives CDR1 MNHEY, CDR2 SVGAGI. The CDR3 runs 14 residues. The CDR3 is CASSYRGHLYGYTF. In DNA, the CDR3 is TGTGCCAGCAGTTATAGGGGACACCTCTATGGCTACACCTTC.

This chain uses TRBV30 with TRBJ1-5; maybe TRBD1 (5 bases). The germline V and J ends were trimmed by 1 base and 6 bases, with 16 bases remaining between them. The CDR3 extends over 15 amino acids. From germline, CDR1 is GTSNPN and CDR2 SVGIG (reference sequence). CDR3 protein: CAWSGDRGIVQPQHF. Here the CDR3 DNA reads TGTGCCTGGAGTGGGGACCGGGGTATTGTTCAGCCCCAGCATTTT.